The T cell receptor beta chain under discussion was sequenced for a study of neurological immune-mediated disorders. Use was made of 1 million CD4+ or CD8+ T cells in sorted libraries. This clonotype was picked up many times. Its matching antigen is unknown. Study-level results: Expanded clones shared no identical CDR3 amino acid sequences across subjects, which suggested private TCR-beta repertoires in all groups. HTLV-1-associated myelopathy had the most TCR clonal expansion, whereas multiple sclerosis had the least (lower than in healthy controls).

The CDR3 covers 15 residues. V lost 2 bases and J lost 2, with 12 bases in between. TCRdb reprocessed the 5' RACE reads via MiXCR and lists one record per CDR3 protein. The profile shows 16,000 or so distinct CDR3 sequences, 7% to 9.5% of them singletons. Sequencing was carried out using CD8+ T cells from blood. The sequence was obtained from a man aged 50-59 years in good health. This rearrangement joins TRBV12-3 or TRBV12-4 to TRBJ2-5; D might be TRBD1 or TRBD2, each matching 6 bases. CDR3 DNA sequence: TGTGCCAGCAGTTTACTTAGCGGACAGCAAGAGACCCAGTACTTC. This gives the protein CASSLLSGQQETQYF.